This T cell receptor (beta chain) was recovered during a study of blood T cell repertoires in COVID-19. Turning to the study itself: Researchers got acute and convalescent COVID-19 samples from the United States, Italy and Spain. The cDNA or gDNA used as material had been derived from T cells, B-cell-depleted T cells, or PBMCs.

In the source study's methods: Cell counts per sample came from amplifying reference gene primers. Produced via immunoSEQ multiplex PCR; TCRdb's table is partial and in-frame only. For V, J and clone size, that table is used; D and trimming come from the DNA. The table includes roughly 150,000 clones, approximately 79% detected once. Germline CDR1 SGHAT, CDR2 FQNNGV. CDR3 length: 16 residues. V gave up 5 bases and J gave up 8 bases; unmatched junction bases: 13. This TCR was sampled from a woman at least 80 years old with acute or convalescent COVID-19. Sequenced material: peripheral blood. This chain uses TRBV11-2 with TRBJ1-4; TRBD1 agrees at 8 bases. CDR3 amino acids: CASSQGRGRRREKLFF. The CDR3 nucleotides read TGTGCCAGCAGCCAAGGCAGGGGGCGACGACGAGAAAAACTGTTTTTT.